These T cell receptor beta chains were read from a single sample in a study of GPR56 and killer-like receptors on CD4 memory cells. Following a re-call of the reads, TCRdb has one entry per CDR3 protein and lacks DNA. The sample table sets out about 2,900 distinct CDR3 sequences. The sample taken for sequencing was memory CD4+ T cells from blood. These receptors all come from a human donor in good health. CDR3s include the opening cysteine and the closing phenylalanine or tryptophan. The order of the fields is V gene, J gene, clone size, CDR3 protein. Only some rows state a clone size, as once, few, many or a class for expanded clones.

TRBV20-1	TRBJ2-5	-	CSAYTGYQETQYF
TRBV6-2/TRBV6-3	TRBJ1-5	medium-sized	CASSHLGGLAGSNQPQHF
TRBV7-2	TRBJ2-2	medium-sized	CASSTPGDLAGSSGELFF
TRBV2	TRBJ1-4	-	CASSLQGGHEKLFF
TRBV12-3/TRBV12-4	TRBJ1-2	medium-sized	CASSSTWLDGYTF
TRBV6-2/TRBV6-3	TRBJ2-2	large	CASSAAGTGTSGELFF
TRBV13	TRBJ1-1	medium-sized	CASSFGGLRTEAFF
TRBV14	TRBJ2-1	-	CASTKGASGGENNEQFF
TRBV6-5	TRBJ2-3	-	CASTDRGSGDTDTQYF
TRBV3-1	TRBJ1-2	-	CASSQGEAGGYTF